The 17 T cell receptor beta chains presented below share a single source sample, sequenced in a study of T cell repertoires in cytomegalovirus infection. Antigens of these TCRs are unknown. Via MiXCR, TCRdb re-called the reads, giving one row per CDR3 protein. The sample has some 320,000 distinct CDR3 sequences; roughly 28% are singletons. Source: cultured PBMCs, taken from culture after CMV antigen stimulation. The receptors stem from a human donor in good health (CMV status not recorded). Some clones in this sample may be carry-over from other donors' samples.

This clonotype was seen a few times. The gene calls are TRBV20-1 and TRBJ1-1; 8 nucleotides line up with TRBD1. The germline gives CDR1 DFQATT, CDR2 SNEGSKA (reference sequence). CDR3 size: 14 residues. The V gene end was trimmed by 6 bases and the J gene end by 3 bases; junction bases not matched to a gene: 9. The CDR3 DNA follows: TGCAGTGCAAGGGACAGGAGGAAGGACACTGAAGCTTTCTTT. It is translated as CSARDRRKDTEAFF.

V gene TRBV14 combines with J gene TRBJ2-3, with 10 nucleotides matching TRBD2. This CDR3 has 13 amino acids. Germline lookup yields CDR1 SGHDN and CDR2 FVKESK. J gave up 9 bases and V 7 bases, and 7 bases lay outside the gene matches. As DNA, the CDR3 is TGTGCCAGCACCAAGCGGGGGGGACGGACGCAGTATTTT. This gives the protein CASTKRGGRTQYF.

The chain recombines TRBV7-3 with TRBJ1-6; tentative D call: TRBD1 (5 bases). The germline V gene has CDR1 SGHTA and CDR2 FQGTGA. This CDR3 is 15 amino acids long. Trimming removed 5 bases at V and 7 bases at J, with 15 bases between. The CDR3 bases are TGTGCCAGCAGCCCTGGGGCAGACAAGAATTCACCCCTCCACTTT. Amino acids: CASSPGADKNSPLHF.

This sequence joins TRBV20-1 and TRBJ1-2; TRBD1 is a possible D gene (5 bases). The CDR3 sequence is 14 residues long. The V end lost 6 bases, the J end lost 4 bases, and 18 bases lay between the germline ends. Germline values: CDR1 DFQATT, CDR2 SNEGSKA (reference sequence). This CDR3 is CSATLDSLGYGYTF. CDR3 bases: TGCAGTGCAACCCTCGACAGCCTAGGCTATGGCTACACCTTC.

Only a few counts were recorded for this clonotype. This chain joins TRBV18 and TRBJ1-3; D remains ambiguous. V was pared by 0 bases and J by 0 bases, with 9 bases between. CDR3 length: 16 residues. In germline, CDR1 is KGHSH, CDR2 LQKENI. CDR3 in DNA: TGTGCCAGCTCACCACCGGGCGGATACTCTGGAAACACCATATATTTT. Its protein product is CASSPPGGYSGNTIYF.

In this sample, this clonotype turned up a few times. This chain connects TRBV12-3 or TRBV12-4 to TRBJ2-7, with D unclear. V lost 5 bases and J lost 2, with 10 bases in between. The CDR3 sequence is 13 residues long. CDR3 in amino acids: CASSTTGPYEQYF. CDR3 coding DNA: TGTGCCAGCAGTACAACCGGGCCCTACGAGCAGTACTTC.

This clonotype was detected a few times. CDR3 sequence: CASNLGAMNTEAFF. The CDR3 coding sequence is TGTGCCAGCAATTTGGGGGCGATGAACACTGAAGCTTTCTTT. V is TRBV12-3 or TRBV12-4 and J is TRBJ1-1; D may be TRBD1 (6 bases). V lost 7 bases to trimming and J lost 0 bases, with 12 bases between them. This CDR3 has 14 amino acids.

This clonotype has a single count. V and J are TRBV7-2 and TRBJ2-3; TRBD1 aligns across 7 bases. The CDR3 has 15 amino acids. Germline loops: CDR1 SGHTA, CDR2 FQGNSA. Germline trimming cut 5 bases from V and 6 bases from J; bases unmatched to any gene: 11. The CDR3 loop is CASSVRDSYSDTQYF. In nucleotides, the CDR3 is TGTGCCAGCAGCGTCCGGGACAGTTATTCGGATACGCAGTATTTT.

This clonotype was found many times. V is TRBV7-2 and J is TRBJ1-5, with D tentatively TRBD1 (5 bases). The V gene's germline CDR1 is SGHTA and CDR2 FQGNSA. The V and J ends lost 0 bases and 8 bases respectively, with 14 bases between them. The CDR3 consists of 15 residues. Written as DNA, the CDR3 is TGTGCCAGCAGCTTAGCCACCGGGACGGGGGAGCCCCAGCATTTT. Translated, it gives CASSLATGTGEPQHF. Filled out from reference TRBV7-2 and TRBJ1-5, the complete variable domain reads GAGVSQSPSNKVTEKGKDVELRCDPISGHTALYWYRQSLGQGLEFLIYFQGNSAPDKSGLPSDRFSAERTGGSVSTLTIQRTQQEDSAVYLCASSLATGTGEPQHFGDGTRLSIL.

The chain carries TRBV27 and TRBJ2-7; D could derive from TRBD1 or TRBD2 (6 bases each). The CDR3 spans 14 residues. Deletions cut 7 bases from V and 6 bases from J, with 19 bases between. The germline CDR1 and CDR2 sequences are MNHEY and SMNVEV (reference sequence). DNA of the CDR3: TGTGCCAGCACCCCCCACAGCAGGGGAGGCGAGCAGTACTTC. Its protein is CASTPHSRGGEQYF.

The chain combines TRBV7-3 with TRBJ2-1; TRBD2 is a possible D gene (6 bases). CDR3 length: 16 amino acids. In germline, CDR1 is SGHTA, CDR2 FQGTGA. V lost 5 bases and J lost 8, with 22 bases in between. Here the CDR3 reads CASSPTGTPPGDEQFF. The CDR3 nucleotides are TGTGCCAGCAGCCCCACCGGGACTCCCCCGGGAGATGAGCAGTTCTTC.

This clonotype was counted between two and nine times. The chain combines TRBV18 with TRBJ1-5, with D perhaps matching TRBD1 (5 bases). V lost 2 bases and J 6 bases, leaving 8 bases between the germline ends. This CDR3 comprises 13 residues. CDR1 is KGHSH, CDR2 LQKENI, per germline. CDR3 loop: CASSPGGSQPQHF. CDR3 nucleotides: TGTGCCAGCTCACCAGGGGGGAGTCAGCCCCAGCATTTT.

There are a few counts of this clonotype. The chain couples TRBV28 to TRBJ2-2, with D unresolved. V was pared by 1 base and J by 2 bases, with 8 bases between. Germline V gene sequence: CDR1 MDHEN, CDR2 SYDVKM. The CDR3 runs 15 residues. As DNA, the CDR3 is TGTGCCAGCAGTTTATTTCAATTCAACACCGGGGAGCTGTTTTTT. The encoded protein is CASSLFQFNTGELFF.

This clonotype was seen at least ten times. The chain links TRBV7-2 to TRBJ1-2, with D perhaps matching TRBD1 (5 bases). Between the trimmed V and J ends, which lost 1 base and 2 bases, there was a span of 5 bases. The CDR3 spans 13 residues. The germline V gene encodes CDR1 SGHTA and CDR2 FQGNSA. The DNA of the CDR3 is TGTGCCAGCAGCTTAGGGACAAACTATGGCTACACCTTC. This codes for CASSLGTNYGYTF.

This clonotype was detected once. This chain joins TRBV7-2 and TRBJ2-3; D ambiguous. Germline CDR1 SGHTA, CDR2 FQGNSA. The CDR3 length is 15 residues. Trimming removed 0 bases from V and 4 bases from J, with 11 bases in between. CDR3 nucleotide sequence: TGTGCCAGCAGCTTAGCCACCGGCCTTCCAGATACGCAGTATTTT. It translates to CASSLATGLPDTQYF. Combining the CDR3 with reference TRBV7-2 and TRBJ2-3 gives the whole variable domain GAGVSQSPSNKVTEKGKDVELRCDPISGHTALYWYRQSLGQGLEFLIYFQGNSAPDKSGLPSDRFSAERTGGSVSTLTIQRTQQEDSAVYLCASSLATGLPDTQYFGPGTRLTVL.

The genes are TRBV11-2 and TRBJ1-2, with a tentative D call TRBD1 (6 bases). The CDR3 loop spans 13 amino acids. V lost 5 bases and J 8 bases, leaving 15 bases between the germline ends. In germline, CDR1 is SGHAT, CDR2 FQNNGV. CDR3 nucleotide sequence: TGTGCCAGCAGCCTGACAGGCCTTTGGGGCTACACCTTC. It yields the protein CASSLTGLWGYTF.

This clonotype has only a few counts. This sequence joins TRBV7-8 and TRBJ2-5; possible D gene TRBD1, 6 bases. The CDR3 runs to 15 residues. Trimming cost V 4 bases and J 2 bases, with 14 bases left between them. CDR1 is SGHVS, CDR2 FQNEAQ, per germline. The CDR3 spells CASSSSPDSQETQYF. CDR3 coding DNA: TGTGCCAGCAGCTCAAGCCCGGACAGTCAAGAGACCCAGTACTTC.